Listed here are 12 T cell receptor beta chains from one sample, sequenced in a study of blood T cell repertoires in COVID-19. Using immunoSEQ multiplex PCR, the repertoire was profiled, and TCRdb retains in-frame clones only, with some absent. The sample has about 110,000 clones, 88% seen once. Sequenced: peripheral blood. Every receptor here comes from a human donor in a cohort sampled during active COVID-19.

The CDR3 DNA reads as TGTGCCGCGCGACAGGGGGATTATAATGGCTACACCTTC. Translating gives CAARQGDYNGYTF. The V call is TRBV2, the J call TRBJ1-2, with 9 positions matching TRBD1. Trimming cost V 11 bases and J 6 bases; bases outside gene matches: 10. The CDR3 sequence is 13 residues long. Germline CDR1 reads SNHLY; CDR2 reads FYNNEI. Based on the CDR3 plus reference TRBV2 and TRBJ1-2, the full variable domain is EPEVTQTPSHQVTQMGQEVILRCVPISNHLYFYWYRQILGQKVEFLVSFYNNEISEKSEIFDDQFSVERPDGSNFTLKIRSTKLEDSAMYFCAARQGDYNGYTFGSGTRLTVV.

This clone was counted a single time. The chain combines TRBV19 with TRBJ2-7; D may be TRBD2 (6 bases). CDR1 is LNHDA, CDR2 SQIVND, per germline (reference sequence). The CDR3 is made up of 15 amino acids. The V gene lost 2 bases and the J gene lost 5 bases, with 16 bases spanning the gap. The CDR3 is CASSIQTGTENEQYF. For the CDR3, the DNA is TGTGCCAGTAGTATACAAACCGGGACTGAGAACGAGCAGTACTTC.

The chain employs TRBV6-6 and TRBJ2-3; the D gene is possibly TRBD2 (6 bases). Germline lookup yields CDR1 MNHNY and CDR2 SVGAGI (reference sequence). The V and J ends lost 5 bases and 6 bases respectively, with 21 bases between them. The CDR3 covers 16 residues. This chain's CDR3 is CASSISSGFRWDTQYF. Here the CDR3 DNA reads TGTGCCAGCAGTATAAGTAGCGGCTTCCGCTGGGATACGCAGTATTTT.

The rearrangement uses TRBV6-5 and TRBJ1-6; the D gene is possibly TRBD1 (6 bases). Trimming cost V 0 bases and J 7 bases, with 10 bases left between them. The CDR3 consists of 15 residues. Germline CDR1 MNHEY, CDR2 SVGAGI. CDR3 DNA: TGTGCCAGCAGTTACTCACAGGGATTGAATTCACCCCTCCACTTT. Its protein product is CASSYSQGLNSPLHF.

The chain has TRBV2 and TRBJ2-7; TRBD2 matches 10 bases. Germline loops: CDR1 SNHLY, CDR2 FYNNEI. V shed 4 bases, J shed 2 bases, and the junction held 2 bases outside the gene matches. The CDR3 extends over 14 amino acids. CDR3 bases: TGTGCCAGCAGTGGTGGACTAGCGGCCTACGAGCAGTACTTC. Translation: CASSGGLAAYEQYF.

This rearrangement joins TRBV2 to TRBJ2-7, with TRBD1 identical over 12 bases. Unmatched junction bases numbered 6, after V lost 6 bases and J lost 6 bases. Germline lookup yields CDR1 SNHLY and CDR2 FYNNEI. The CDR3 is made up of 14 amino acids. This CDR3 is CASRVGTGGGEQYF. In DNA form, the CDR3 reads TGTGCCAGCAGAGTCGGGACAGGGGGCGGCGAGCAGTACTTC.

The chain is built from TRBV6-5 and TRBJ1-4; TRBD1 matches at 11 bases. V lost 4 bases and J lost 7; bases outside the gene matches: 2. Germline V gives CDR1 MNHEY, CDR2 SVGAGI. The CDR3 consists of 14 residues. This CDR3 is CASSSGTGGEKLFF. In DNA form, the CDR3 reads TGTGCCAGCAGTTCCGGGACAGGGGGTGAAAAACTGTTTTTT.

The chain links TRBV29-1 to TRBJ2-7; the D is unclear. CDR3 length equals 12 residues. Trimming removed 6 bases at V and 3 bases at J, with 12 bases between. CDR1 is SQVTM, CDR2 ANQGSEA, per germline. The CDR3 nucleotides read TGCAGCGTGGTTCTCAACTTCTACGAGCAGTACTTC. Translated: CSVVLNFYEQYF.

The rearrangement links TRBV27 to TRBJ2-7; the D gene is possibly TRBD1 (6 bases). The V gene lost 6 bases and the J gene lost 7 bases, with 19 bases spanning the gap. The CDR3 has 14 residues. Germline assignment: CDR1 MNHEY and CDR2 SMNVEV (reference sequence). CDR3 coding DNA: TGTGCCAGCAGCCAAACAGGGTTGGGAGTTGAGCAGTACTTC. Translation: CASSQTGLGVEQYF.

The chain carries TRBV5-1 and TRBJ1-2, with a possible D match to TRBD1 (6 bases). V lost 0 bases, J lost 0 bases, and 6 bases lay in between. Germline V gives CDR1 SGHRS, CDR2 YFSETQ. The CDR3 loop spans 14 amino acids. CDR3 coding DNA: TGCGCCAGCAGCTTGGGACAGGCTAACTATGGCTACACCTTC. This codes for CASSLGQANYGYTF.

This chain links TRBV10-1 with TRBJ1-1, with a weak D call TRBD1 (5 bases). V was shortened by 3 bases and J by 0 bases, with 11 bases between the two germline ends. Germline-derived CDR1 and CDR2 are WNHNN and SYGVQD (reference sequence). CDR3 length: 15 residues. CDR3 sequence: CASSDRGVVNTEAFF. The DNA of the CDR3 is TGCGCCAGCAGTGACCGGGGGGTCGTGAACACTGAAGCTTTCTTT.

In this sample, this clone turned up a few times. The chain is built from TRBV9 and TRBJ1-6, with TRBD1 identical over 9 bases. Germline V CDR1 and CDR2: SGDLS, YYNGEE. The CDR3 runs to 14 residues. V lost 3 bases, J lost 8 bases, and 3 bases stayed unmatched. This CDR3 is CASSARDRDSPLHF. The CDR3 bases are TGTGCCAGCAGCGCCCGGGACAGGGATTCACCCCTCCACTTT.